The next 12 T cell receptor beta chains were all read from a single sample in a study of post-analysis software for immune sequencing data. For these receptors, no antigen is known. General study findings and limits: Patients used several TRBV segments, including TRBV5-6, TRBV5-1 and TRBV20-1, more often than controls.

Carried by the TCR beta cDNA libraries were unique molecular identifiers. A single record per CDR3 protein comes from TCRdb applying MiXCR to the PCR reads. Here the sample spans approximately 690,000 distinct CDR3 sequences, 55% to 60% being singletons. Sequences were obtained from blood. All receptors derive from a girl aged 2-10 years with multiple sclerosis.

This clonotype was observed a few times. This chain joins TRBV4-3 and TRBJ1-2; D remains unclear. Germline values: CDR1 LGHNA, CDR2 YSLEER. V shed 2 bases and J shed 0 bases, with 13 bases lying between them. The CDR3 is 16 amino acids. The CDR3 protein is CASSQNLDRANYGYTF. The CDR3, as DNA: TGCGCCAGCAGCCAAAATCTGGACCGAGCTAACTATGGCTACACCTTC.

The chain carries TRBV28 and TRBJ2-5, with 9 bases identical to TRBD1. V shed 3 bases and J 5 bases; nucleotides not matched to a gene: 7. The CDR3 has 15 amino acids. Germline V CDR1 and CDR2: MDHEN, SYDVKM. CDR3 amino acids: CASSLGTGLPETQYF. CDR3 DNA sequence: TGTGCCAGCAGTTTGGGGACAGGGCTTCCCGAGACCCAGTACTTC. Full variable domain (remainder filled in from reference TRBV28 and TRBJ2-5): DVKVTQSSRYLVKRTGEKVFLECVQDMDHENMFWYRQDPGLGLRLIYFSYDVKMKEKGDIPEGYSVSREKKERFSLILESASTNQTSMYLCASSLGTGLPETQYFGPGTRLLVL.

V gene TRBV6-5 combines with J gene TRBJ1-2, with a weak D call TRBD1 (6 bases). CDR1 is MNHEY and CDR2 is SVGAGI in the germline V gene. The CDR3 totals 15 residues. Trimming stripped 6 bases from V and 6 bases from J, with 20 bases between. CDR3 in DNA: TGTGCCAGCAGAGGGTCTACAGGGAAGTGGAATGGCTACACCTTC. Amino acids: CASRGSTGKWNGYTF.

The V gene is TRBV7-9, the J gene TRBJ2-7, with TRBD1 matching over 12 bases. CDR3 length: 17 amino acids. Germline CDR1 reads SEHNR; CDR2 reads FQNEAQ (reference sequence). The ends lost 5 bases at V and 5 bases at J; junction bases unmatched: 13. Here the CDR3 reads CASSDLRDRGRRDEQYF. The CDR3 bases are TGTGCCAGCAGCGACCTCCGGGACAGGGGGCGCAGGGACGAGCAGTACTTC.

This clonotype has a single count. The chain combines TRBV10-2 with TRBJ2-1; 7 nucleotides match TRBD2. From germline, CDR1 is WSHSY and CDR2 SAAADI. CDR3 length: 16 amino acids. V shed 8 bases and J 4 bases; nucleotides not matched to a gene: 14. The CDR3 region has the DNA TGCGCCAGCGGGGCGACGGGGGAGGGCCCATACAATGAGCAGTTCTTC. Residues: CASGATGEGPYNEQFF.

This clonotype has a handful of counts. The V gene is TRBV5-1, the J gene TRBJ1-1; the D is unclear. The germline CDR1 and CDR2 sequences are SGHRS and YFSETQ. Trimming shortened V by 0 bases and J by 6 bases, and 12 bases separated the two germline ends. This CDR3 spans 14 amino acids. This CDR3 reads CASSLDVFGAEAFF. CDR3 bases: TGCGCCAGCAGCTTGGACGTTTTCGGGGCTGAAGCTTTCTTT.

The chain couples TRBV24-1 to TRBJ2-5, with 10 bases lining up with TRBD2. Germline CDR1 is KGHDR and CDR2 is SFDVKD. J lost 4 bases, V lost 3 bases, and 7 bases had no gene match. The CDR3 covers 16 residues. The CDR3 region is CATSDPLAGALETQYF. CDR3 bases: TGTGCCACCAGTGATCCCCTAGCGGGGGCACTAGAGACCCAGTACTTC.

This clonotype was detected only a few times. This chain uses TRBV10-3 with TRBJ2-5, with D perhaps given as TRBD1 or TRBD2 (6 bases each). The CDR3 loop spans 13 amino acids. V lost 7 bases, J lost 5 bases, and 14 bases lay in between. CDR1 is ENHRY, CDR2 SYGVKD, per germline. CDR3: CAIKGGSEETQYF. Written as DNA, the CDR3 is TGTGCCATCAAGGGGGGTTCGGAGGAGACCCAGTACTTC.

The rearrangement links TRBV5-1 to TRBJ1-2; 8 bases match TRBD1. The CDR3 has 14 residues. J was trimmed by 6 bases and V by 1 base; bases with no gene match: 5. Germline lookup yields CDR1 SGHRS and CDR2 YFSETQ. The CDR3 DNA is TGCGCCAGCAGCTTGAGAGGACAGGGAGATGGCTACACCTTC. This encodes CASSLRGQGDGYTF.

V is TRBV9 and J is TRBJ2-6; perhaps D is TRBD1 or TRBD2 (6 bases each). Germline assignment: CDR1 SGDLS and CDR2 YYNGEE. V dropped 5 bases and J dropped 4 bases, with 16 bases sitting between them. The length of the CDR3 is 16 residues. The DNA for the CDR3 is TGTGCCAGCAGGAGGGGGACTGGGGGAGGGGCCAACGTCCTGACTTTC. Translation gives CASRRGTGGGANVLTF.

V is TRBV4-2 and J is TRBJ1-6; D not resolved. V lost 2 bases, J lost 7 bases, and 9 bases lay in between. The CDR3 extends over 14 amino acids. Germline V gene sequence: CDR1 LGHNA, CDR2 YNFKEQ. This CDR3 is CASSQITSNSPLHF. The CDR3 DNA reads TGTGCCAGCAGCCAAATCACCAGCAATTCACCCCTCCACTTT.

In this sample, this clonotype turned up a few times. The chain recombines TRBV5-1 with TRBJ1-2, with 10 positions matching TRBD1. The CDR3 consists of 14 residues. Germline V gene lookup returns CDR1 SGHRS and CDR2 YFSETQ. After removal of 5 bases from V and 4 bases from J, the junction contained 5 bases not matched to a gene. Here the CDR3 reads CASRRQGAVYGYTF. The CDR3 DNA sequence: TGCGCCAGCAGGAGACAGGGGGCCGTCTATGGCTACACCTTC.